The clone carrying this T cell receptor (beta chain) was counted a few times. Alongside a J-beta primer mix, a sample-barcoded 5' primer served in a second PCR lasting about 7 to 12 cycles. A template-switch adaptor that had 12 random nucleotides put a tag on each cDNA molecule. At least 3 million CDR3-containing paired-end reads were obtained per sample. MiXCR was run by TCRdb on the 5' RACE reads, yielding one entry per CDR3 protein. The data contain roughly 700,000 distinct CDR3 sequences, roughly 25% of them singletons. The CDR3 consists of 15 residues. Trimming cost V 4 bases and J 4 bases, with 16 bases left between them. CDR1 is SGHTA and CDR2 is FQGNSA in the germline V gene. The sample is drawn from a study of blood T cells in healthy people across ages. This same sample was also part of a study on T cells of mothers and their children. That investigation notes: In the second PCR, M1S primer introduced barcodes and 2-4 random bases.

The TCR sequence derives from a boy aged 10-17 years in good health. The rearrangement links TRBV7-2 to TRBJ2-5, with D hard to call. Sequenced material: blood. CDR3 sequence reads: CASSYQVAGGETQYF. DNA of the CDR3: TGTGCCAGCAGCTATCAGGTGGCCGGTGGAGAGACCCAGTACTTC.